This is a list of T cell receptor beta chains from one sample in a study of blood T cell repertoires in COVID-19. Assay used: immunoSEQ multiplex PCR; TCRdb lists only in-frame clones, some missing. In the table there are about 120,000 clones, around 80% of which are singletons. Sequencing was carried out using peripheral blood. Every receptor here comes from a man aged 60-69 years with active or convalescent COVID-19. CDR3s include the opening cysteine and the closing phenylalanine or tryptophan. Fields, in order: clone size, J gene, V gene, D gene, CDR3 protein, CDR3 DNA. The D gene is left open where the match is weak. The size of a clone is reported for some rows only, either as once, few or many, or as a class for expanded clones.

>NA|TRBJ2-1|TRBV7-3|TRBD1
CASSVTGAYSYNEQFF
TGTGCCAGCAGCGTGACAGGGGCCTACTCCTACAATGAGCAGTTCTTC
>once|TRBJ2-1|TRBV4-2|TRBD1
CASSQPKIGGAGNEQFF
TGTGCCAGCAGCCAGCCGAAGATAGGGGGCGCCGGCAATGAGCAGTTCTTC
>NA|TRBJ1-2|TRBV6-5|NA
CASSIQGGGYGYTF
TGTGCCAGCAGCATTCAAGGGGGTGGCTATGGCTACACCTTC
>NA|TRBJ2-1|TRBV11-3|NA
CASSLSPSNEQFF
TGTGCCAGCAGCTTGTCCCCTAGCAATGAGCAGTTCTTC
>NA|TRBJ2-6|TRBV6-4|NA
CASRAHSGANVLTF
TGTGCCAGCAGAGCCCACTCTGGGGCCAACGTCCTGACTTTC
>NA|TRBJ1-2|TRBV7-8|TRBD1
CASSSTGQGGSGYTF
TGTGCCAGCAGCTCGACGGGACAGGGGGGATCTGGCTACACCTTC
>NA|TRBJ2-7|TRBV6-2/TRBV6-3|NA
CASSQWEEQYF
TGTGCCAGCAGTCAGTGGGAGGAGCAGTACTTC
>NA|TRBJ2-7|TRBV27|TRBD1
CATPRGTGCREQYF
TGTGCCACCCCGAGGGGGACAGGGTGCCGGGAGCAGTACTTC
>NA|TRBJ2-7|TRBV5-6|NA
CASRFGVSGDEQYF
TGTGCCAGCAGGTTTGGGGTATCGGGAGACGAGCAGTACTTC
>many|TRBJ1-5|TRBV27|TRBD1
CASSLAGGGSNQPQHF
TGTGCCAGCAGTTTAGCAGGGGGCGGAAGCAATCAGCCCCAGCATTTT
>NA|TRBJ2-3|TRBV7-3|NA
CASSLTSLSDTQYF
TGTGCCAGCAGCTTAACGTCACTTTCAGATACGCAGTATTTT
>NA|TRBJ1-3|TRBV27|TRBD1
CASGDRARGNTIYF
TGTGCCAGCGGTGACAGGGCCCGAGGAAACACCATATATTTT
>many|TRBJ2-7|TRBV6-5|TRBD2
CASSYAGGPVLEQYF
TGTGCCAGCAGTTACGCGGGGGGCCCCGTCCTCGAGCAGTACTTC
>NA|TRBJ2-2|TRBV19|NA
CASTVGGAYTGELFF
TGTGCCAGTACCGTAGGGGGGGCCTACACCGGGGAGCTGTTTTTT
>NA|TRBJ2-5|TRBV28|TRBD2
CASSQLAGEGMSQYF
TGTGCCAGCAGTCAACTAGCGGGAGAAGGGATGTCCCAGTACTTC
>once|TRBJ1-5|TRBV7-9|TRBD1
CASSPGTDPNQPQHF
TGTGCCAGCAGCCCGGGGACAGATCCCAATCAGCCCCAGCATTTT
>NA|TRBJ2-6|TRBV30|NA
CAQQVYSGANVLTF
TGTGCCCAACAAGTTTACTCTGGGGCCAACGTCCTGACTTTC
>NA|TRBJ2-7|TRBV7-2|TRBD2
CASSLGFGGRASEQYF
TGTGCCAGCAGCTTAGGTTTCGGCGGGAGGGCCAGTGAGCAGTACTTC
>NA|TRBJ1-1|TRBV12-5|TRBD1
CASGLRTGDNTEAFF
TGTGCTAGTGGTTTGAGGACAGGGGATAACACTGAAGCTTTCTTT
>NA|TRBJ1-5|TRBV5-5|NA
CASSAQPQGSNQPQHF
TGTGCCAGCAGCGCCCAGCCACAGGGCAGCAATCAGCCCCAGCATTTT
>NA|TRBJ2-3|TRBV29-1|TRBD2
CSVHTSGTDTQYF
TGCAGCGTTCATACTAGCGGCACAGATACGCAGTATTTT
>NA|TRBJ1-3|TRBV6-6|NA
CASSYDSGNTIYF
TGTGCCAGCAGTTACGACAGTGGAAACACCATATATTTT
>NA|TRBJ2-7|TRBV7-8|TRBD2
CASTSGYSYEQYF
TGTGCCAGCACTAGCGGGTACTCCTACGAGCAGTACTTC
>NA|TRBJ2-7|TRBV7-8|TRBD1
CASSPGQGVVEQYF
TGTGCCAGCAGCCCCGGACAGGGGGTCGTTGAGCAGTACTTC
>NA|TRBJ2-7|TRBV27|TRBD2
CASSLYQLAGYEQYF
TGTGCCAGCAGCCTTTATCAACTAGCGGGCTACGAGCAGTACTTC
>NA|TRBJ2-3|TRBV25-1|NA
CASSAAGWADTQYF
TGTGCCAGCAGTGCGGCGGGATGGGCAGATACGCAGTATTTT
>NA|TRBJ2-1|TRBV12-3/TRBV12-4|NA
CASSFGRDNEQFF
TGTGCCAGCAGTTTTGGGCGAGACAATGAGCAGTTCTTC
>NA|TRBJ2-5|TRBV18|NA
CASSPSGGETQYF
TGTGCCAGCTCACCGAGCGGAGGAGAGACCCAGTACTTC
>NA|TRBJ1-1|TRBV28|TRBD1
CASSFRRGRGTEAFF
TGTGCCAGCAGTTTTAGGAGGGGGCGGGGCACTGAAGCTTTCTTT
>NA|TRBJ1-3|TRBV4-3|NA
CASSQDRASGNTIYF
TGCGCCAGCAGCCAAGACAGGGCCTCTGGAAACACCATATATTTT
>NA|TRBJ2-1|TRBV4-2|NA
CASSQEVFAPLNEQFF
TGTGCCAGCAGCCAAGAAGTTTTCGCGCCTCTCAATGAGCAGTTCTTC
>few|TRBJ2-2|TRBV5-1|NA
CASSLYTGELFF
TGCGCCAGCAGCCTTTACACCGGGGAGCTGTTTTTT
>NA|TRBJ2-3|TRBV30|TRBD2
CAWCPGLASDTQYF
TGTGCCTGGTGCCCGGGACTAGCGTCAGATACGCAGTATTTT